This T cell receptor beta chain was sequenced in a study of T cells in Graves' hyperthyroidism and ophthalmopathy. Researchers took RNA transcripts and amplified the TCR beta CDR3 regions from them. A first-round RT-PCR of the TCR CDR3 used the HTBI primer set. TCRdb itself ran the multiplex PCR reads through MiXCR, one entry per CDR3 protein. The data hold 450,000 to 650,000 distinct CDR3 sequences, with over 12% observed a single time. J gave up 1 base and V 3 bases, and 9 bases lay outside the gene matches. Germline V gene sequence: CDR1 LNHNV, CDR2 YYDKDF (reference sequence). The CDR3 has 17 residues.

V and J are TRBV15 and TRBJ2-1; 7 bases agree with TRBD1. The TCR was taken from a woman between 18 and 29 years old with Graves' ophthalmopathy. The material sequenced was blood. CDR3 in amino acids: CATSSPRGQASYNEQFF. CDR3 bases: TGTGCCACCAGCAGCCCCCGCGGACAGGCTTCCTACAATGAGCAGTTCTTC.